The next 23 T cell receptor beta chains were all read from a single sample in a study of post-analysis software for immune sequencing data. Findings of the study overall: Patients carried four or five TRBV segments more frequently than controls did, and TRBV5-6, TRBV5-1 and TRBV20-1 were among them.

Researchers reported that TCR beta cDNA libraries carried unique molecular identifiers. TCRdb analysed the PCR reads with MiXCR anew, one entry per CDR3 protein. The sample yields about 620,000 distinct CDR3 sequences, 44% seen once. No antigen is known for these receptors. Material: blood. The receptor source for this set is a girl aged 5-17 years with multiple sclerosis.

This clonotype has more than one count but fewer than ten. CDR3 region: CAWTQLGDRGTSRNEQFF. CDR3 in DNA: TGTGCCTGGACTCAACTTGGGGACAGGGGAACTTCTCGGAATGAGCAGTTCTTC. This chain connects TRBV30 to TRBJ2-1; 10 bases are a match to TRBD1. The CDR3 contains 18 residues. Germline V gives CDR1 GTSNPN, CDR2 SVGIG (reference sequence). Germline trimming cut 4 bases from V and 7 bases from J; bases unmatched to any gene: 19. Variable domain in full (rest from reference TRBV30 and TRBJ2-1): SQTIHQWPATLVQPVGSPLSLECTVEGTSNPNLYWYRQAAGRGLQLLFYSVGIGQISSEVPQNLSASRPQDRQFILSSKKLLLSDSGFYLCAWTQLGDRGTSRNEQFFGPGTRLTVL.

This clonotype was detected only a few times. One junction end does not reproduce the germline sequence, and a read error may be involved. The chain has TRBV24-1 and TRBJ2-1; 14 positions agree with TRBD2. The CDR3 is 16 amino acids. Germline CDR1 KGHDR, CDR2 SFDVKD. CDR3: CATSDPGLAGDNGQFF. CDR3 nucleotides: TGTGCCACCAGTGACCCGGGACTAGCGGGAGACAATGGGCAGTTCTTC.

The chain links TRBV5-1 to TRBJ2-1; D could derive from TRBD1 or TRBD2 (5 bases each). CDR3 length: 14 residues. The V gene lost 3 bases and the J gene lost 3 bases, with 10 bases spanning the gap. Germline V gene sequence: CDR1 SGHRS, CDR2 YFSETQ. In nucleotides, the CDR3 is TGCGCCAGCAGCTCGGGACGTAACTACAATGAGCAGTTCTTC. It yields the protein CASSSGRNYNEQFF.

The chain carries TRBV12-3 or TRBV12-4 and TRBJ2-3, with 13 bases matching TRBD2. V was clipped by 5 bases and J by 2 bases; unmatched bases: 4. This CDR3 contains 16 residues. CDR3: CASSDGTSGVTDTQYF. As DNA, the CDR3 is TGTGCCAGCAGTGACGGGACTAGCGGGGTCACAGATACGCAGTATTTT.

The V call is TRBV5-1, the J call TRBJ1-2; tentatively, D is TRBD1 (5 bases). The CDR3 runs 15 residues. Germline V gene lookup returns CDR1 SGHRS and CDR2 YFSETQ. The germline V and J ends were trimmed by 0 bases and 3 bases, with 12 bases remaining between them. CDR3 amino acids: CASSLAGGLDYGYTF. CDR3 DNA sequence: TGCGCCAGCAGCTTGGCTGGGGGGTTGGACTATGGCTACACCTTC.

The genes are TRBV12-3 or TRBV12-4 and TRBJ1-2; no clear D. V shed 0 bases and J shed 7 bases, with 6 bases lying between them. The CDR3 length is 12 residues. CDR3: CASSLAASGYTF. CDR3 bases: TGTGCCAGCAGTTTAGCGGCTAGTGGCTACACCTTC.

The CDR3 region has the DNA TGTGCCAGCAGTGGGGGGACAGGCCCCATTGAAGCTTTCTTT. This sequence encodes CASSGGTGPIEAFF. The chain couples TRBV2 to TRBJ1-1, with TRBD1 matching over 8 bases. Germline trimming cut 4 bases from V and 7 bases from J; bases unmatched to any gene: 8. The CDR3 contains 14 residues. Germline-derived CDR1 and CDR2 are SNHLY and FYNNEI.

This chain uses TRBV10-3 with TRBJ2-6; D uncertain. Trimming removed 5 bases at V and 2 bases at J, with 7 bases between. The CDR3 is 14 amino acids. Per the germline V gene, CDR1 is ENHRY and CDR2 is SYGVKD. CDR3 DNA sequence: TGTGCCATCAGTACCGAGCCTGGGGCCAACGTCCTGACTTTC. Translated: CAISTEPGANVLTF.

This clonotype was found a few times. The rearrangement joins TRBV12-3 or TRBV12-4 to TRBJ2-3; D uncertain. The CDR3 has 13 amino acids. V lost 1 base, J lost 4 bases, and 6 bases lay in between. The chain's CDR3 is CASSLDAADTQYF. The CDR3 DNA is TGTGCCAGCAGTTTAGACGCCGCAGATACGCAGTATTTT.

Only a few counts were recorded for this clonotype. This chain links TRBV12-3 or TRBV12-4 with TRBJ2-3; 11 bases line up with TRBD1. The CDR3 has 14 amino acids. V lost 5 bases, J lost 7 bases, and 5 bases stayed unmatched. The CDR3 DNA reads TGTGCCAGCAGTGCAGGGACAGGGGGACATACGCAGTATTTT. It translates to CASSAGTGGHTQYF.

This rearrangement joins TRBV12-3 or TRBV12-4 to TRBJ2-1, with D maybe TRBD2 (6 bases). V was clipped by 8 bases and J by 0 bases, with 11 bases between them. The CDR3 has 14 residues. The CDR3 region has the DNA TGTGCCAGCGGAGGGAGTAGCTCCTACAATGAGCAGTTCTTC. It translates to CASGGSSSYNEQFF.

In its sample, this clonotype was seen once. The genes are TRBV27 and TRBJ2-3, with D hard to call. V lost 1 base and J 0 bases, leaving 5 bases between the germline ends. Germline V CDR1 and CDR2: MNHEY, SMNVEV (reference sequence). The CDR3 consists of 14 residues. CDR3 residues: CASSLYVSTDTQYF. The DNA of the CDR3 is TGTGCCAGCAGTTTATACGTTAGCACAGATACGCAGTATTTT.

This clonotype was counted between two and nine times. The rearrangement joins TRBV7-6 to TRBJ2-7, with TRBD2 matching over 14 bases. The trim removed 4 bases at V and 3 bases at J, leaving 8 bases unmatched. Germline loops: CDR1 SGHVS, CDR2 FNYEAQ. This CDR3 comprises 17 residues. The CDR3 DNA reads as TGTGCCAGCAGCTCCCAAGGGACTAGCGGGGGCCGCTACGAGCAGTACTTC. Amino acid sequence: CASSSQGTSGGRYEQYF. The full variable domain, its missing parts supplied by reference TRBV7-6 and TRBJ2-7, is GAGVSQSPRYKVTKRGQDVALRCDPISGHVSLYWYRQALGQGPEFLTYFNYEAQQDKSGLPNDRFSAERPEGSISTLTIQRTEQRDSAMYRCASSSQGTSGGRYEQYFGPGTRLTVT.

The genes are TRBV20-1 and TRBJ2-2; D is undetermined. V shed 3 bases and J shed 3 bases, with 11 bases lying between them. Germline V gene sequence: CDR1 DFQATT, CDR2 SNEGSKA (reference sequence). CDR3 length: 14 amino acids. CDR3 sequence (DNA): TGCAGTGCTAGCTACATGGTAGACACCGGGGAGCTGTTTTTT. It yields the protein CSASYMVDTGELFF.

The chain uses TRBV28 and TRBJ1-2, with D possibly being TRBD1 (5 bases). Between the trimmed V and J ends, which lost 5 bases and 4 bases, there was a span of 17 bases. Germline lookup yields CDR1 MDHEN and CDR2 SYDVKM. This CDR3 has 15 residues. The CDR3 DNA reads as TGTGCCAGCAGTCTACCCCGCGGGGCGGGCTATGGCTACACCTTC. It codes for CASSLPRGAGYGYTF.

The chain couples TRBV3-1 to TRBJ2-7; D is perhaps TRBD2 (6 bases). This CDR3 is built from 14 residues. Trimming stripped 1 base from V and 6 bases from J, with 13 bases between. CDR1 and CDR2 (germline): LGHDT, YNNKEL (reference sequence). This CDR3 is CASSQGSSGLEQYF. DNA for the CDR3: TGTGCCAGCAGCCAAGGTTCTTCGGGACTCGAGCAGTACTTC.

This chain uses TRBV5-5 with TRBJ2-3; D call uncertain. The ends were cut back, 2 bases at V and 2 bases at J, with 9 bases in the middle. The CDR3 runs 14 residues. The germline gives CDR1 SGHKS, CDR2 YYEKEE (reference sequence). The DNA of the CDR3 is TGTGCCAGCAGCTTTATAGGGCCCACAGATACGCAGTATTTT. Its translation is CASSFIGPTDTQYF.

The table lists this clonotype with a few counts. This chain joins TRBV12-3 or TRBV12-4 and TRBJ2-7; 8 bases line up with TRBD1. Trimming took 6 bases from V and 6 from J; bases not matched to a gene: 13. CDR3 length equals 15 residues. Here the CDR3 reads CASSAPRTGSIEQYF. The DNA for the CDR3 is TGTGCCAGCAGCGCGCCGAGGACAGGGTCGATCGAGCAGTACTTC.

Here the CDR3 reads CASSFVAGGPGETQYF. The CDR3 nucleotides are TGTGCCAGCAGTTTCGTAGCGGGGGGGCCGGGAGAGACCCAGTACTTC. The chain carries TRBV12-3 or TRBV12-4 and TRBJ2-5; 11 positions agree with TRBD2. The CDR3 runs 16 residues. Trimming cost V 3 bases and J 4 bases; bases outside gene matches: 7.

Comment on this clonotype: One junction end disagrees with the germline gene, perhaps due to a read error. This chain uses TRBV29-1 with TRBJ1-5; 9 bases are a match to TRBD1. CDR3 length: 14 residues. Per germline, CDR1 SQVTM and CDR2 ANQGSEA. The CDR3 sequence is CGVSEGDRDQPQHF. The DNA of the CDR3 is TGCGGCGTGTCGGAAGGGGACAGGGATCAGCCCCAGCATTTT.

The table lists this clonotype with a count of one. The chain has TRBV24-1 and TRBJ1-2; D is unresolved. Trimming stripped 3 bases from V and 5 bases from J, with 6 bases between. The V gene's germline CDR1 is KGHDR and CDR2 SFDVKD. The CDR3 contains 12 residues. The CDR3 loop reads CATSDGDYGYTF. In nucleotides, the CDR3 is TGTGCCACCAGTGATGGAGATTATGGCTACACCTTC.

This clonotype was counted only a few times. Here the CDR3 DNA reads TGCAGCGTTGCCCAGGGTGGCTACGAGCAGTACTTC. It is translated as CSVAQGGYEQYF. This chain joins TRBV29-1 and TRBJ2-7; a weak D match, TRBD1 (5 bases). The germline V gene has CDR1 SQVTM and CDR2 ANQGSEA. V was clipped by 4 bases and J by 3 bases, with 10 bases between them. The CDR3 spans 12 residues.

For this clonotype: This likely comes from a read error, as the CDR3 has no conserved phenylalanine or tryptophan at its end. CDR3 sequence (DNA): TGTGCCACCAGTGATAGGCAGAAGGGCTCCTACGAGCAGTACTGC. This gives the protein CATSDRQKGSYEQYC. The chain uses TRBV24-1 and TRBJ2-7, with D uncertain. The germline V gene encodes CDR1 KGHDR and CDR2 SFDVKD. The CDR3 loop spans 15 amino acids. V gave up 3 bases and J gave up 0 bases, with 11 bases separating them.